In its sample, the clone carrying this T cell receptor (beta chain) was seen many times. Its antigen is not identified. MiXCR, applied by TCRdb to the reads, yields one record per CDR3 protein. Of roughly 990,000 distinct CDR3 sequences listed, around 31% are singletons. This sample was included in a study of T cell repertoires in cytomegalovirus infection. Trimming removed 1 base at V and 1 base at J, with 9 bases between. This CDR3 has 15 amino acids. The V gene is TRBV12-3 or TRBV12-4, the J gene TRBJ2-3, with D possibly matching TRBD1 (6 bases). This receptor was taken from a human donor in good health (CMV status not recorded). Some clones in this sample may be carry-over from other donors' samples. This material consisted of cultured CD8+ T cells from PBMCs, taken from culture after CMV antigen stimulation. CDR3 nucleotide sequence: TGTGCCAGCAGTTTAGGGGGGCACGGCACAGATACGCAGTATTTT. This gives the protein CASSLGGHGTDTQYF.